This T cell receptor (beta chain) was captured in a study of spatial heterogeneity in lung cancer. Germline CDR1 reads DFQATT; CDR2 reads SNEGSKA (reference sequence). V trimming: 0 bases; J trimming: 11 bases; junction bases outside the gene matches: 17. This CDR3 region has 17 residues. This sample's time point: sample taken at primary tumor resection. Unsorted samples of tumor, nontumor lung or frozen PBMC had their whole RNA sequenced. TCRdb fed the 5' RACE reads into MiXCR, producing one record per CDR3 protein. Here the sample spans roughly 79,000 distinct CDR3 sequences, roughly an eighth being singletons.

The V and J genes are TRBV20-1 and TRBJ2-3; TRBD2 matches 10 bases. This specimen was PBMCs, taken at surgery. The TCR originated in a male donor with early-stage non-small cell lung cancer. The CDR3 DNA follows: TGCAGTGCTAGAGATCTGTTGGAAAGCGGGGGGGCGAGGAGGCAGTATTTT. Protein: CSARDLLESGGARRQYF.